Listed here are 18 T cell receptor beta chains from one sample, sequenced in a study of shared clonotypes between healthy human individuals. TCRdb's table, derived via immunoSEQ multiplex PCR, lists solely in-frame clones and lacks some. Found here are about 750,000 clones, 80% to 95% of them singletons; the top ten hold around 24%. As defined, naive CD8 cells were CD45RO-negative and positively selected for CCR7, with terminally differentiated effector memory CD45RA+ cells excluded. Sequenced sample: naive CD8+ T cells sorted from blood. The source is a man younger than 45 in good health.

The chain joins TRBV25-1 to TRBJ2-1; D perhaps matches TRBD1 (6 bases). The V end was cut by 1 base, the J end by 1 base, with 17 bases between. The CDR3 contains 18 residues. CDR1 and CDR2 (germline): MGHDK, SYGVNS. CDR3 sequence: CASSEFERVGHSYNEQFF. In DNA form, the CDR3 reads TGTGCCAGCAGTGAATTCGAAAGGGTGGGACATTCCTACAATGAGCAGTTCTTC.

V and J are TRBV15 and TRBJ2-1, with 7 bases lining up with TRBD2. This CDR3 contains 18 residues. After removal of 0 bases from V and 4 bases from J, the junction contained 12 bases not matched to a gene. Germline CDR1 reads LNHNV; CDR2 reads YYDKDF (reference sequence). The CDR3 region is CATSRDRGEAGIYNEQFF. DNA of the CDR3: TGTGCCACCAGCAGAGATCGAGGAGAAGCGGGGATTTACAATGAGCAGTTCTTC.

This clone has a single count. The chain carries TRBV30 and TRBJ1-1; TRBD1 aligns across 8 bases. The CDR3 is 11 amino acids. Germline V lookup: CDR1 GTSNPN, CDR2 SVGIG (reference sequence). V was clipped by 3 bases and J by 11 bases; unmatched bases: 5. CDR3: CAWRPGQVAFF. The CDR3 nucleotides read TGTGCCTGGAGACCGGGACAGGTGGCTTTCTTT. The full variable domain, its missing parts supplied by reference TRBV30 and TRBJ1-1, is SQTIHQWPATLVQPVGSPLSLECTVEGTSNPNLYWYRQAAGRGLQLLFYSVGIGQISSEVPQNLSASRPQDRQFILSSKKLLLSDSGFYLCAWRPGQVAFFGQGTRLTVV.

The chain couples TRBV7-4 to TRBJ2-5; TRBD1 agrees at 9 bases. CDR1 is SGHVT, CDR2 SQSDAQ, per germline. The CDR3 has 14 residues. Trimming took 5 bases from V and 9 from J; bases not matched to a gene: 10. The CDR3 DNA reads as TGTGCCAGCAGCCCTGCCTGGGACAGGGTCCCCCAGTACTTC. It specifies CASSPAWDRVPQYF.

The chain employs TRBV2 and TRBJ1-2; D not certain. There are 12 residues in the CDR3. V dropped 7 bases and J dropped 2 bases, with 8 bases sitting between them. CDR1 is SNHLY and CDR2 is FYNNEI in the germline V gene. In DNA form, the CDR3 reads TGTGCCAGCAATCCGGGCAACTATGGCTACACCTTC. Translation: CASNPGNYGYTF. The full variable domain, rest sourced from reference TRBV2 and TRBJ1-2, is EPEVTQTPSHQVTQMGQEVILRCVPISNHLYFYWYRQILGQKVEFLVSFYNNEISEKSEIFDDQFSVERPDGSNFTLKIRSTKLEDSAMYFCASNPGNYGYTFGSGTRLTVV.

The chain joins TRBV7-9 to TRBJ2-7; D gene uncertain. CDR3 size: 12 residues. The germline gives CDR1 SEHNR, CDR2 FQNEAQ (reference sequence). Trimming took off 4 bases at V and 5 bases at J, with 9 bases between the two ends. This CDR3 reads CASSSGPDEQYF. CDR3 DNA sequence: TGTGCCAGCAGCTCCGGACCAGACGAGCAGTACTTC.

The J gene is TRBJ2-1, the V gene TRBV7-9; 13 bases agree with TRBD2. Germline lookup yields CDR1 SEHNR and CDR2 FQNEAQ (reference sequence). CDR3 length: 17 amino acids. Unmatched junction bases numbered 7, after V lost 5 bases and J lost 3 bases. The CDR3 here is CASSPRTSGSLYNEQFF. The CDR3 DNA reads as TGTGCCAGCAGCCCTCGGACTAGCGGGAGTCTCTACAATGAGCAGTTCTTC. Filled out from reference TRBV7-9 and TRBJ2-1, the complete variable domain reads DTGVSQNPRHKITKRGQNVTFRCDPISEHNRLYWYRQTLGQGPEFLTYFQNEAQLEKSRLLSDRFSAERPKGSFSTLEIQRTEQGDSAMYLCASSPRTSGSLYNEQFFGPGTRLTVL.

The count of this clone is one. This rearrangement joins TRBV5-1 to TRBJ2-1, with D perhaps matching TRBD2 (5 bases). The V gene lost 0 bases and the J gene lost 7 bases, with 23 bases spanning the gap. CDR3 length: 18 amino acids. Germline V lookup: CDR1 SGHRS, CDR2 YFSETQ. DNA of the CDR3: TGCGCCAGCAGCTTGGACGGGATTGCCGCCGCCCCCCCTAATGAGCAGTTCTTC. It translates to CASSLDGIAAAPPNEQFF.

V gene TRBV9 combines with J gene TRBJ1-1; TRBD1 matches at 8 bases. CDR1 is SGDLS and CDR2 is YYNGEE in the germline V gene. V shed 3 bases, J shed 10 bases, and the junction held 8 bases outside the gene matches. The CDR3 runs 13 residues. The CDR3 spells CASSAAGGRVAFF. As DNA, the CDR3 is TGTGCCAGCAGCGCCGCAGGGGGCAGGGTAGCTTTCTTT.

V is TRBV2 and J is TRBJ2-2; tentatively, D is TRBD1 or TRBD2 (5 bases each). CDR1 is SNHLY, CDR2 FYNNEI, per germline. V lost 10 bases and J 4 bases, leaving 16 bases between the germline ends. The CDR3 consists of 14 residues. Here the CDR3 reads CATEAPGGTGELFF. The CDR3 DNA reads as TGTGCCACCGAGGCCCCTGGGGGCACCGGGGAGCTGTTTTTT.

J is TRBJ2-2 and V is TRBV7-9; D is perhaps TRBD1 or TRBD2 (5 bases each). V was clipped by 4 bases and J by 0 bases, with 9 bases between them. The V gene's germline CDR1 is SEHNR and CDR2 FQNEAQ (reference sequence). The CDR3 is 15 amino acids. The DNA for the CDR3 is TGTGCCAGCAGCTGGGACGGTGCGAACACCGGGGAGCTGTTTTTT. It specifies CASSWDGANTGELFF.

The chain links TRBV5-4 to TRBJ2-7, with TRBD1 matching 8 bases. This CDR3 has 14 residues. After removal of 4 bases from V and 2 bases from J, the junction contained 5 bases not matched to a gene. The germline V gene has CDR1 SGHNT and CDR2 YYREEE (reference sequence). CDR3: CASSPWTGPYEQYF. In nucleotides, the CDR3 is TGTGCCAGCAGCCCCTGGACAGGGCCCTACGAGCAGTACTTC.

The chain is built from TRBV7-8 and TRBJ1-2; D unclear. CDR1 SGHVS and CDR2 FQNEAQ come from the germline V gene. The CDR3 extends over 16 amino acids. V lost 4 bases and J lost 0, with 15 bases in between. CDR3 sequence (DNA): TGTGCCAGCAGCTCCCACAATATTGATGCTAACTATGGCTACACCTTC. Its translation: CASSSHNIDANYGYTF. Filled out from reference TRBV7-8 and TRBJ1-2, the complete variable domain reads GAGVSQSPRYKVAKRGQDVALRCDPISGHVSLFWYQQALGQGPEFLTYFQNEAQLDKSGLPSDRFFAERPEGSVSTLKIQRTQQEDSAVYLCASSSHNIDANYGYTFGSGTRLTVV.

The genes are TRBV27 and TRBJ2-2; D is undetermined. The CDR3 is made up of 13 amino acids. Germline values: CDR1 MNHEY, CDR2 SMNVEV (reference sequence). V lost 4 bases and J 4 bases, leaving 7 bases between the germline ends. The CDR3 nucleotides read TGTGCCAGCAGTTGGGGTATCACCGGGGAGCTGTTTTTT. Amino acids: CASSWGITGELFF.

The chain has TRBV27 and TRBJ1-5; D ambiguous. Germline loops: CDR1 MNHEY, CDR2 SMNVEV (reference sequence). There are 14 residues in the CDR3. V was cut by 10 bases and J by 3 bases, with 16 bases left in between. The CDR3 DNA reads TGTGCCACCTCCCGACTTAGCTCCAATCAGCCCCAGCATTTT. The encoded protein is CATSRLSSNQPQHF.

The CDR3 DNA reads as TGTGCCAGCAGGGGCCCTTTAGACAGCACCTACGAGCAGTACTTC. As protein: CASRGPLDSTYEQYF. V usage is TRBV6-1 and J usage is TRBJ2-7, with a weak D call TRBD1 (5 bases). This CDR3 is built from 15 residues. Per germline, CDR1 MNHNS and CDR2 SASEGT. V lost 6 bases and J lost 2, with 17 bases in between.

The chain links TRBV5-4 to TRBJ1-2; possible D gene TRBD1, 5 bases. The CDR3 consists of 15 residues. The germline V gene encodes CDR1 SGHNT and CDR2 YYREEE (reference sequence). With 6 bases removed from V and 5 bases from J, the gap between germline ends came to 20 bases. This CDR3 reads CASTLGDRGIYGYTF. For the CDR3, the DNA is TGTGCCAGCACTTTGGGGGACCGCGGGATTTATGGCTACACCTTC.

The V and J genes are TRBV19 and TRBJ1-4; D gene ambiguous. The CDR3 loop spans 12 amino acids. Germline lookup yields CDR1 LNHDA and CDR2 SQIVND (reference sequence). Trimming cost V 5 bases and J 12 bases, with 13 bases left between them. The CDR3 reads CASSAGGTELFF. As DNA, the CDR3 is TGTGCCAGTAGTGCCGGAGGAACAGAACTGTTTTTT.